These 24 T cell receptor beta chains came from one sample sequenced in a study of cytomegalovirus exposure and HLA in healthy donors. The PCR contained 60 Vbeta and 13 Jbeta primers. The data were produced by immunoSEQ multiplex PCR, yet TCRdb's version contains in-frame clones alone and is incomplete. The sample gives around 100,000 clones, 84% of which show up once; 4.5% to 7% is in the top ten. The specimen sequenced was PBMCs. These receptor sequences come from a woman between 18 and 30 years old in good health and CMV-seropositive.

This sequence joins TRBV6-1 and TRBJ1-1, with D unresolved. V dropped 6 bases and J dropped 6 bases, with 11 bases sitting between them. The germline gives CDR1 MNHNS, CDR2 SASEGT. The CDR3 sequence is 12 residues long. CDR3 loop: CASRARGAEAFF. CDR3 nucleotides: TGTGCCAGCAGAGCTAGAGGTGCTGAAGCTTTCTTT.

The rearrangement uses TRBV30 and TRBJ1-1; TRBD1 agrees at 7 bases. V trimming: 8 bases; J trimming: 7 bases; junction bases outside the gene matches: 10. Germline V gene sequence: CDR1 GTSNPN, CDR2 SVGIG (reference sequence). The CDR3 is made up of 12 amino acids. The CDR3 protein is CALGRGLGEAFF. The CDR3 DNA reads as TGTGCCCTGGGTAGGGGGCTAGGTGAAGCTTTCTTT.

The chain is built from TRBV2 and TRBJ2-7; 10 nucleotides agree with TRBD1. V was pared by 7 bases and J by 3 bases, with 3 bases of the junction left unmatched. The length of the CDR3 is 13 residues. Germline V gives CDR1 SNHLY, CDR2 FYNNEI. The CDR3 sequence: CASIRDRGYEQYF. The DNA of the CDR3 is TGTGCCAGCATCCGGGACAGGGGCTACGAGCAGTACTTC.

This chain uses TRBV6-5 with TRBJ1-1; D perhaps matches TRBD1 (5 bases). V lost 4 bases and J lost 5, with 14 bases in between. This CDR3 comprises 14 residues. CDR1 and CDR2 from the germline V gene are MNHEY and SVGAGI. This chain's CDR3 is CASSSQVEWTEAFF. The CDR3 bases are TGTGCCAGCAGTTCACAGGTGGAGTGGACTGAAGCTTTCTTT.

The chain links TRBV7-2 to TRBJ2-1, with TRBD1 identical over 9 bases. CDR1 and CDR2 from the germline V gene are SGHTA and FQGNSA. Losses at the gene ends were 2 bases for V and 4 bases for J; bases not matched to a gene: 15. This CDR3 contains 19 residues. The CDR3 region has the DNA TGTGCCAGCAGCTTAAATACCCAGGCCGGGACAGGGTCGTACAATGAGCAGTTCTTC. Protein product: CASSLNTQAGTGSYNEQFF.

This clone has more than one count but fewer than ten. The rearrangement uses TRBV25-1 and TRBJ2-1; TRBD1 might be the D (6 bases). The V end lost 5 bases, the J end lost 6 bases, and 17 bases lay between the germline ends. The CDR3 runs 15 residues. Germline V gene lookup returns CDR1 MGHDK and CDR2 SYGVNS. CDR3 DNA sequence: TGTGCCAGCAGTAGCGAAAAGGGGGTGTCCAATGAGCAGTTCTTC. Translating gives CASSSEKGVSNEQFF.

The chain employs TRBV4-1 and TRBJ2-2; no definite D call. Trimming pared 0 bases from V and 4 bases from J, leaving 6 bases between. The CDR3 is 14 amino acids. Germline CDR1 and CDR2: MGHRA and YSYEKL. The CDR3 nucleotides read TGCGCCAGCAGCCAAGACCGTGTCACCGGGGAGCTGTTTTTT. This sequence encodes CASSQDRVTGELFF.

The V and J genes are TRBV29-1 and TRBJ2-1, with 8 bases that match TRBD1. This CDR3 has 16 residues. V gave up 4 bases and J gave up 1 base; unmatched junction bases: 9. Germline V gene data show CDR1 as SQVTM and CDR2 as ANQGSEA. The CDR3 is CSVGQGAVESYNEQFF. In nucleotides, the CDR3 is TGCAGCGTTGGGCAGGGGGCTGTTGAGTCCTACAATGAGCAGTTCTTC.

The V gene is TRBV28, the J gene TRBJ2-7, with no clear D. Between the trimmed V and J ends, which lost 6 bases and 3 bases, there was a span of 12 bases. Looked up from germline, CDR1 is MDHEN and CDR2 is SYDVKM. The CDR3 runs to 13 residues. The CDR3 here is CASSLTGIYEQYF. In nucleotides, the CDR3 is TGTGCCAGCAGCCTAACTGGTATCTACGAGCAGTACTTC.

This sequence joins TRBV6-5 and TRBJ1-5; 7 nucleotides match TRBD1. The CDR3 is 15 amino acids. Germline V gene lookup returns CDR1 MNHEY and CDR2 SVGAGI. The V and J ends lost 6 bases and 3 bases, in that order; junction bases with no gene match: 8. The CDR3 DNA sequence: TGTGCCAGCAGCGCGGACAGGTCAACCAATCAGCCCCAGCATTTT. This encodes CASSADRSTNQPQHF.

The CDR3 loop is CATSRDGRTNTEAFF. For the CDR3, the DNA is TGTGCCACCAGCAGAGATGGCAGGACAAACACTGAAGCTTTCTTT. The genes are TRBV15 and TRBJ1-1, with D maybe TRBD1 (5 bases). CDR1 LNHNV and CDR2 YYDKDF come from the germline V gene (reference sequence). This CDR3 spans 15 amino acids. The V end lost 0 bases, the J end lost 2 bases, and 10 bases lay between the germline ends.

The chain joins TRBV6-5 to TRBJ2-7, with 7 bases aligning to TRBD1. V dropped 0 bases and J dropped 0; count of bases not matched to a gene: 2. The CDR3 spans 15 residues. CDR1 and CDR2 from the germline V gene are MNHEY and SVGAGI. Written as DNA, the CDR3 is TGTGCCAGCAGTTACTCGAACAGGGGCTCCTACGAGCAGTACTTC. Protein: CASSYSNRGSYEQYF.

CDR3 in amino acids: CASSPGTGPYEQYF. The CDR3 DNA sequence: TGTGCCAGCAGTCCCGGGACAGGGCCCTACGAGCAGTACTTC. The rearrangement joins TRBV27 to TRBJ2-7; 9 positions agree with TRBD1. The CDR3 is made up of 14 amino acids. The germline gives CDR1 MNHEY, CDR2 SMNVEV (reference sequence). Trimming cost V 5 bases and J 2 bases; bases outside gene matches: 4.

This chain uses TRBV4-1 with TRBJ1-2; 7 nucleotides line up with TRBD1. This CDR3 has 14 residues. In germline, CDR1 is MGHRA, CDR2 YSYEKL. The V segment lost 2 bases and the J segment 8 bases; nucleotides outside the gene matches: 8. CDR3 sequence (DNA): TGCGCCAGCAGCCAAAGGACAGGAAGGGGCGGCTACACCTTC. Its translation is CASSQRTGRGGYTF.

DNA for the CDR3: TGTGCCAGGTGGGGAGAGACGGCTAACACTGAAGCTTTCTTT. It yields the protein CARWGETANTEAFF. The rearrangement joins TRBV2 to TRBJ1-1; D gene uncertain. Trimming cost V 9 bases and J 2 bases, with 16 bases left between them. The germline gives CDR1 SNHLY, CDR2 FYNNEI. The CDR3 length is 14 residues.

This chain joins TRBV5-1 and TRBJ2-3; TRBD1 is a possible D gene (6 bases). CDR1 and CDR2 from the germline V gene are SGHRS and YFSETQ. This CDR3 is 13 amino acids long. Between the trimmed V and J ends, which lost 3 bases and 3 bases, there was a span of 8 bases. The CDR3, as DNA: TGCGCCAGCAGCTCTCAGGGGACAGATACGCAGTATTTT. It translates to CASSSQGTDTQYF.

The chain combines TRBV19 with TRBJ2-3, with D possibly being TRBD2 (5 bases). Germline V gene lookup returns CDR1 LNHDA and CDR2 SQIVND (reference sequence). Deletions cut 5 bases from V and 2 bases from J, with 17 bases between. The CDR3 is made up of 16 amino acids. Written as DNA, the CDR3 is TGTGCCAGTAGTCCTTCTTCTGCGGGCCCCACAGATACGCAGTATTTT. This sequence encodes CASSPSSAGPTDTQYF.

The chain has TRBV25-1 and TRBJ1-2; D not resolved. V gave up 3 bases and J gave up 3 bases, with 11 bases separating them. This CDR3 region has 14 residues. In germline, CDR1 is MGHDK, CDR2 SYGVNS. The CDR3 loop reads CASSERVKDYGYTF. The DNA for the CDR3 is TGTGCCAGCAGTGAGAGGGTTAAGGACTATGGCTACACCTTC.

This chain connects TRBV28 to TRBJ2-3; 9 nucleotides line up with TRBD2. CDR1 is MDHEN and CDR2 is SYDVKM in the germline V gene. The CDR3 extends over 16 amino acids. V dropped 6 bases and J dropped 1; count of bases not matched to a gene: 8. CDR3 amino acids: CASREEGLAGTDTQYF. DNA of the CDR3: TGTGCCAGCAGAGAAGAGGGACTAGCCGGCACAGATACGCAGTATTTT.

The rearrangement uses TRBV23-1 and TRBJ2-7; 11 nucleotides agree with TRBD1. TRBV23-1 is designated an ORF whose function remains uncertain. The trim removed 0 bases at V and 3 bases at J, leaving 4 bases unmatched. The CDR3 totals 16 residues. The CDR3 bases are TGCGCCAGCAGTCAATCCCCCGGGACAGGGGGCTACGAGCAGTACTTC. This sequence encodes CASSQSPGTGGYEQYF.

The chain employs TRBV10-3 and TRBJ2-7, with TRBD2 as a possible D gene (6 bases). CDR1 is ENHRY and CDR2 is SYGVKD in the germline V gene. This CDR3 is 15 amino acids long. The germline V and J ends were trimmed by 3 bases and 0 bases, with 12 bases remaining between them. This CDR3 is CAISDPGLPSYEQYF. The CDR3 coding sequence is TGTGCCATCAGTGACCCGGGACTCCCCTCCTACGAGCAGTACTTC.

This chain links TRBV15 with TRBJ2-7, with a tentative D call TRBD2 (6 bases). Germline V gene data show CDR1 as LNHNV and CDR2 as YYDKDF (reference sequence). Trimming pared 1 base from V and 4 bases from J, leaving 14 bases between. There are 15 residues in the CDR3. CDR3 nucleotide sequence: TGTGCCACCAGCAGAGGCCGGGAGACAAGTTACGAGCAGTACTTC. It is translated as CATSRGRETSYEQYF. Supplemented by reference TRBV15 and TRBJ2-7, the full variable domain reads DAMVIQNPRYQVTQFGKPVTLSCSQTLNHNVMYWYQQKSSQAPKLLFHYYDKDFNNEADTPDNFQSRRPNTSFCFLDIRSPGLGDTAMYLCATSRGRETSYEQYFGPGTRLTVT.

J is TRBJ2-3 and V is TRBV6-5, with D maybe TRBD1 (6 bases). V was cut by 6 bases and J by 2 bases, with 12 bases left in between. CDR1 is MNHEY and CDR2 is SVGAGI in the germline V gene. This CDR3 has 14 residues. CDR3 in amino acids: CASRVDRATDTQYF. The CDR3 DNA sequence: TGTGCCAGCAGGGTGGACAGAGCCACAGATACGCAGTATTTT.

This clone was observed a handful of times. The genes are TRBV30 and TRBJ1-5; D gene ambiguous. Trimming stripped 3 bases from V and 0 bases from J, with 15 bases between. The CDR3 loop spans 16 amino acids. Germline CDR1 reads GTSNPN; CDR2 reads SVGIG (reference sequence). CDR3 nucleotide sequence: TGTGCCTGGAGACGCACGGGCGCGGGTAGCAATCAGCCCCAGCATTTT. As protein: CAWRRTGAGSNQPQHF.